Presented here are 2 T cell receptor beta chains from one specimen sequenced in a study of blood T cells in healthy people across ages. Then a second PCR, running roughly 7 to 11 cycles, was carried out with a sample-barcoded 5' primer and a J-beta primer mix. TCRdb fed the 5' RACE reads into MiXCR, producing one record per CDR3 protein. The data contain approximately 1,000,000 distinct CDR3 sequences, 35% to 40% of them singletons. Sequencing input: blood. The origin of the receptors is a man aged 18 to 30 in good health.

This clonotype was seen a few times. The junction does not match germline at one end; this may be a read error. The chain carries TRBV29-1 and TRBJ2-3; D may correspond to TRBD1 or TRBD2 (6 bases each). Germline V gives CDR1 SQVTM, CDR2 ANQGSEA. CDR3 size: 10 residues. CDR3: CGGLTDTQYF. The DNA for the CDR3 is TGTGGGGGGCTCACAGATACGCAGTATTTT.

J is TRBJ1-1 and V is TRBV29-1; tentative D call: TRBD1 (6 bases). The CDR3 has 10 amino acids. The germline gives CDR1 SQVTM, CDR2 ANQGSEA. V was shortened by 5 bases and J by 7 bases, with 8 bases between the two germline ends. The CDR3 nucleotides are TGCAGCGTTAACAGGGTTGAAGCTTTCTTT. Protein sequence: CSVNRVEAFF.